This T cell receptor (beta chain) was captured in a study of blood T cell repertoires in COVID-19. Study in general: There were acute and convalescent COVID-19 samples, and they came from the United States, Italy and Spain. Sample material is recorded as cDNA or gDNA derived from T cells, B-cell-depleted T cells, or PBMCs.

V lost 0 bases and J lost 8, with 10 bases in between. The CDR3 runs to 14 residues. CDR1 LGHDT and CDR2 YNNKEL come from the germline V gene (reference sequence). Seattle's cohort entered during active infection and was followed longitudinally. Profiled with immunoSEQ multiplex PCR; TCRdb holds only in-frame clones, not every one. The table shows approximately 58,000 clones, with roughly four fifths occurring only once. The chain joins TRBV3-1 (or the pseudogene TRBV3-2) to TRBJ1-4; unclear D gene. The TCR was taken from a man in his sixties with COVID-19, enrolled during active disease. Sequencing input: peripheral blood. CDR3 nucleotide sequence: TGTGCCAGCAGCCAAGATCTTGTTCGGGAAAAACTGTTTTTT. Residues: CASSQDLVREKLFF.